The 5 T cell receptor beta chains reported below all come from one sample, sequenced in a study of blood T cell repertoires in COVID-19. Sequencing was performed with immunoSEQ multiplex PCR; in TCRdb, only in-frame clones are kept and a portion is missing. The sample has some 300,000 clones, around 88% seen once; the top ten hold 5.5% to 8%. The sample taken for sequencing was peripheral blood. The receptors stem from a woman aged 30 to 39 who had recovered from COVID-19.

This clone was seen once. The sample holds other DNA sequences that translate to the same CDR3. The rearrangement uses TRBV11-2 and TRBJ2-7, with D perhaps TRBD1 (6 bases). Trimming took off 0 bases at V and 4 bases at J, with 7 bases between the two ends. This CDR3 spans 13 amino acids. Germline V CDR1 and CDR2: SGHAT, FQNNGV. CDR3 bases: TGTGCCAGCAGCTTAGACAGGGGTTACGAGCAGTACTTC. Its protein is CASSLDRGYEQYF.

The chain is built from TRBV7-4 and TRBJ1-5; D perhaps matches TRBD1 (6 bases). V gave up 4 bases and J gave up 3 bases, with 16 bases separating them. The CDR3 runs to 16 residues. CDR1 and CDR2 (germline): SGHVT, SQSDAQ. The CDR3 DNA is TGTGCCAGCAGCTCGGGGTCCTACAGGGTCAATCAGCCCCAGCATTTT. It encodes CASSSGSYRVNQPQHF. The full variable domain, its missing parts supplied by reference TRBV7-4 and TRBJ1-5, is GAGVSQSPRYKVAKRGRDVALRCDSISGHVTLYWYRQTLGQGSEVLTYSQSDAQRDKSGRPSGRFSAERPERSVSTLKIQRTEQGDSAVYLCASSSGSYRVNQPQHFGDGTRLSIL.

The table lists this clone with a count of one. The V gene is TRBV11-2, the J gene TRBJ1-1, with D uncertain. The CDR3 is 13 residues long. V shed 5 bases and J shed 10 bases, with 17 bases lying between them. Germline CDR1 and CDR2: SGHAT and FQNNGV. The CDR3 bases are TGTGCCAGCAGCCCCAGAGGGAGGGCAGGAGCTTTCTTT. Translating it yields CASSPRGRAGAFF.

The CDR3 coding sequence is TGTGCCAGCAGATGGGGACAGGGGGCGAGCTACACCTTC. Its translation: CASRWGQGASYTF. The genes are TRBV28 and TRBJ1-2; 12 bases agree with TRBD1. The CDR3 is made up of 13 amino acids. The germline gives CDR1 MDHEN, CDR2 SYDVKM. The V and J ends lost 6 bases and 9 bases, in that order; junction bases with no gene match: 5.

V gene TRBV3-1 (or the pseudogene TRBV3-2) combines with J gene TRBJ2-5; 8 positions agree with TRBD2. Germline CDR1 is LGHDT and CDR2 is YNNKEL (reference sequence). V was pared by 2 bases and J by 4 bases, with 12 bases of the junction left unmatched. The CDR3 runs 17 residues. Written as DNA, the CDR3 is TGTGCCAGCAGCCAAATCGGTCGGGGGGGCCTCGGAGAGACCCAGTACTTC. This sequence encodes CASSQIGRGGLGETQYF.